This T cell receptor beta chain was found in a study of T cell changes during pregnancy in multiple sclerosis. This CDR3 spans 15 amino acids. Produced via immunoSEQ multiplex PCR; TCRdb's table is partial and in-frame only. The repertoire includes approximately 47,000 clones, 80% to 90% of them detected once, and 1.9% sits in the top ten. The chain links TRBV1 to TRBJ2-1; the table names TRBD2, a call not compared with the DNA. TRBV1 is a pseudogene locus. This TCR was sampled from a female donor with multiple sclerosis, enrolled in a pregnancy study. This specimen consisted of peripheral blood, obtained in the first trimester of pregnancy. Here the CDR3 DNA reads TGCACCAGCAGCCAGACTAGCGGGGGCCTCAATGAGCAGTTCTTC. It is translated as CTSSQTSGGLNEQFF.